Below, 13 T cell receptor beta chains from the same sample are listed, as sequenced in a study of blood T cells in healthy people across ages. Primers used in a second PCR of roughly 6 to 12 cycles were a sample-barcoded 5' primer and a J-beta primer mix. Each CDR3 protein is one row after TCRdb ran MiXCR on the 5' RACE reads. The table lists some 900,000 distinct CDR3 sequences, under 50% of them singletons. The sample taken for sequencing was blood. The source is a man aged 25-45 years in good health.

The chain has TRBV9 and TRBJ2-3; 9 bases map to TRBD2. The CDR3 covers 16 residues. V lost 3 bases and J lost 2; bases outside the gene matches: 7. Germline V gives CDR1 SGDLS, CDR2 YYNGEE. As DNA, the CDR3 is TGTGCCAGCAGCGCCGGGATAGCGGGGGACACAGATACGCAGTATTTT. Translation gives CASSAGIAGDTDTQYF.

The chain joins TRBV3-1 to TRBJ2-7, with 8 bases matching TRBD2. With V trimmed by 2 bases and J by 7 bases, 10 bases remained unmatched. Germline CDR1 and CDR2: LGHDT and YNNKEL (reference sequence). The CDR3 extends over 15 amino acids. Here the CDR3 reads CASSQPGGPYNEQYF. The DNA of the CDR3 is TGTGCCAGCAGCCAACCGGGGGGGCCCTACAATGAGCAGTACTTC.

This clonotype has a count of ten or more. J is TRBJ2-7 and V is TRBV25-1; D is unclear. The CDR3 runs to 12 residues. The germline gives CDR1 MGHDK, CDR2 SYGVNS. Trimming shortened V by 5 bases and J by 6 bases, and 11 bases separated the two germline ends. The CDR3 DNA is TGTGCCAGCAGTACTACTGGATTCGAGCAGTACTTC. It yields the protein CASSTTGFEQYF.

This clonotype was seen only a few times. The chain has TRBV28 and TRBJ2-5; tentatively, D is TRBD2 (6 bases). Trimming shortened V by 3 bases and J by 1 base, and 9 bases separated the two germline ends. The CDR3 covers 14 residues. Germline values: CDR1 MDHEN, CDR2 SYDVKM. As DNA, the CDR3 is TGTGCCAGCAGTTTTCGGGGGTCCCAAGAGACCCAGTACTTC. Protein sequence: CASSFRGSQETQYF.

This clonotype was seen many times. The V gene is TRBV20-1, the J gene TRBJ1-5, with a weak D call TRBD1 (6 bases). The CDR3 has 12 residues. Trimming stripped 7 bases from V and 5 bases from J, with 12 bases between. CDR1 and CDR2 (germline): DFQATT, SNEGSKA (reference sequence). Here the CDR3 reads CSVQSGDQPQHF. The CDR3 DNA follows: TGCAGTGTCCAATCAGGGGATCAGCCCCAGCATTTT.

This rearrangement joins TRBV27 to TRBJ1-5, with a possible D match to TRBD1 (6 bases). Germline assignment: CDR1 MNHEY and CDR2 SMNVEV (reference sequence). This CDR3 region has 13 residues. Deletions cut 3 bases from V and 5 bases from J, with 8 bases between. The CDR3 loop reads CASSFQGYQPQHF. The CDR3 DNA reads as TGTGCCAGCAGTTTCCAGGGGTATCAGCCCCAGCATTTT.

In this sample, this clonotype turned up a few times. This rearrangement joins TRBV7-2 to TRBJ2-5, with TRBD1 matching 8 bases. The length of the CDR3 is 16 residues. The germline gives CDR1 SGHTA, CDR2 FQGNSA. V lost 1 base, J lost 4 bases, and 8 bases stayed unmatched. The CDR3 protein is CASSLGTGTIAETQYF. CDR3 DNA sequence: TGTGCCAGCAGCTTAGGGACAGGGACGATAGCAGAGACCCAGTACTTC.

In this sample, this clonotype turned up a few times. The rearrangement links TRBV29-1 to TRBJ1-3, with D uncertain. Trimming removed 6 bases from V and 1 base from J, with 4 bases in between. The CDR3 covers 11 residues. Germline CDR1 SQVTM, CDR2 ANQGSEA. The CDR3 DNA reads as TGCAGCGTCATGTCTGGAAACACCATATATTTT. It is translated as CSVMSGNTIYF.

V is TRBV7-3 and J is TRBJ1-5, with TRBD1 identical over 8 bases. V gave up 8 bases and J gave up 3 bases; unmatched junction bases: 6. The CDR3 spans 14 residues. The germline CDR1 and CDR2 sequences are SGHTA and FQGTGA. The CDR3 DNA reads as TGTGCCAGCTTGGACAGGGCGTCCAATCAGCCCCAGCATTTT. Protein sequence: CASLDRASNQPQHF.

As regards this clonotype: At one end the junction does not follow the germline gene, possibly because of a read error. V gene TRBV7-2 combines with J gene TRBJ2-3, with TRBD2 as a possible D gene (5 bases). CDR3 size: 14 residues. Germline V lookup: CDR1 SGHTA, CDR2 FQGNSA. CDR3 coding DNA: TGTGCCAGCAGCGTAGCGAGGGTCCGGGATACGCAGTATTTT. Protein product: CASSVARVRDTQYF.

As for this clonotype: It is unclear where the CDR3 begins or ends on the DNA, so no DNA is shown, and the CDR3 is as TCRdb lists it. The genes are TRBV7-2 and TRBJ2-3. CDR1 and CDR2 from the germline V gene are SGHTA and FQGNSA. Ends included, the CDR3 has 14 residues. The CDR3 region is CASSLASTSDTQYF.

In this sample, this clonotype turned up a few times. The rearrangement links TRBV7-2 to TRBJ2-3; D is unresolved. Trimming shortened V by 3 bases and J by 2 bases, and 15 bases separated the two germline ends. The CDR3 runs 16 residues. Germline V gives CDR1 SGHTA, CDR2 FQGNSA. CDR3 residues: CASSFPLTADTDTQYF. The CDR3 DNA reads TGTGCCAGCAGCTTTCCACTTACTGCGGACACAGATACGCAGTATTTT.

This clonotype appeared a single time. This rearrangement joins TRBV7-3 to TRBJ1-1; D might be TRBD1 (6 bases). Germline CDR1 reads SGHTA; CDR2 reads FQGTGA. The CDR3 sequence is 15 residues long. V was cut by 0 bases and J by 2 bases, with 10 bases left in between. CDR3 DNA: TGTGCCAGCAGCTTAACCCAGGGGAGAAACACTGAAGCTTTCTTT. Protein: CASSLTQGRNTEAFF.